The rows below give T cell receptor beta chains drawn from one sample of a study of blood T cells in healthy people across ages. Each CDR3 protein is one row after TCRdb ran MiXCR on the 5' RACE reads. This table has under 950,000 distinct CDR3 sequences, about a fifth appearing once. The sample was blood. All receptors derive from an older man in good health. CDR3s include the opening cysteine and the closing phenylalanine or tryptophan. The D gene is left open where the match is weak. Clone size is shown for a subset of rows, as once, few, many or a class of expanded clone.

D gene	V gene	clone size	J gene	CDR3 DNA	CDR3 protein
TRBD1	TRBV12-3/TRBV12-4	few	TRBJ2-1	TGTGCCAGCAGATTGGACAGGACACATGAGCAGTTCTTC	CASRLDRTHEQFF
TRBD1	TRBV20-1	.	TRBJ1-5	TGCAGTGCTAGTGGGACAGCTAATCAGCCCCAGCATTTT	CSASGTANQPQHF
TRBD2	TRBV12-3/TRBV12-4	.	TRBJ2-3	TGTGCCAGCAGTACTAGCGGGGCCGCAGATACGCAGTATTTT	CASSTSGAADTQYF
.	TRBV3-1	.	TRBJ2-7	TGTGCCAGCAGCCAAGATGCAGGGACCAAAACCTACGAGCAGTACTTC	CASSQDAGTKTYEQYF
.	TRBV28	many	TRBJ2-7	TGTGCCAGCAGTTTAACACCCGGGCGAGGGGTCTACGAGCAGTACTTC	CASSLTPGRGVYEQYF
.	TRBV6-5	few	TRBJ2-3	TGTGCCAGCACCAAGGGGGGGCGCACAGATACGCAGTATTTT	CASTKGGRTDTQYF
.	TRBV7-6	.	TRBJ2-1	TGTGCCAGCAGCTCCGCCCGGGTGGGAAGGAAATACAATGAGCAGTTCTTC	CASSSARVGRKYNEQFF
.	TRBV19	many	TRBJ2-5	TGTGCCAGTAGTATCTGGGGGGAAGAGACCCAGTACTTC	CASSIWGEETQYF
.	TRBV4-3	.	TRBJ1-4	TGCGCCAGCAGCCAAGATTCGCGGGTTAATGAAAAACTGTTTTTT	CASSQDSRVNEKLFF
TRBD1	TRBV3-1	.	TRBJ1-2	TGTGCCAGCAGCCAAGATAGACAGGGGAACAGATACACCTTC	CASSQDRQGNRYTF